The source of this T cell receptor (beta chain) is a study of early T cells in non-severe SARS-CoV-2 infection. Study at large: Investigators sequenced bulk RNA drawn from unsorted whole blood, and chains remained unpaired. Findings and limits, study-wide: VDJdb-based annotation leaned toward anti-spike CD8 responses and missed private and CD4 specificities.

This clonotype appeared a few times. Its antigen is as yet unknown. Unique molecular identifiers were attached to individual cDNA molecules. From the 5' RACE reads, TCRdb called clonotypes with MiXCR, one entry per CDR3 protein. The table has 45,000 to 60,000 distinct CDR3 sequences, about a tenth seen once. The TCR originated in an adult who was a healthcare worker with PCR-confirmed SARS-CoV-2 infection or an uninfected control (not recorded which). The sequenced material came from whole blood.

DNA of the CDR3: TGTGCCAGCAGCCTACAGGGGTTGCACATTCAGTACTTC. This encodes CASSLQGLHIQYF. The chain couples TRBV3-1 to TRBJ2-4; 7 bases line up with TRBD1. The germline V gene encodes CDR1 LGHDT and CDR2 YNNKEL (reference sequence). The ends lost 4 bases at V and 8 bases at J; junction bases unmatched: 5. The CDR3 covers 13 residues.